Following are 11 T cell receptor beta chains from one sample sequenced in a study of blood T cell repertoires in COVID-19. Sequencing used immunoSEQ multiplex PCR; TCRdb keeps in-frame clones, though not all of them. The data hold fewer than 300,000 clones, with 70% to 90% observed a single time. Sequencing was performed on peripheral blood. All receptors derive from a woman younger than 45 with COVID-19, enrolled during active disease.

This clone has a handful of counts. The chain carries TRBV27 and TRBJ2-7; unclear D gene. Germline CDR1 and CDR2: MNHEY and SMNVEV (reference sequence). V lost 2 bases and J 1 base, leaving 6 bases between the germline ends. This CDR3 region has 13 residues. CDR3 in DNA: TGTGCCAGCAGTTTAATGGAGTCCTACGAGCAGTACTTC. It translates to CASSLMESYEQYF.

The V and J genes are TRBV19 and TRBJ1-6, with no clear D. V was shortened by 5 bases and J by 7 bases, with 12 bases between the two germline ends. Germline CDR1 reads LNHDA; CDR2 reads SQIVND (reference sequence). CDR3 length equals 14 residues. In nucleotides, the CDR3 is TGTGCCAGTAGTTCCCCGGGTCCCAATTCACCCCTCCACTTT. It is translated as CASSSPGPNSPLHF.

The gene calls are TRBV2 and TRBJ2-7; TRBD1 matches at 7 bases. Trimming at V came to 6 bases and at J to 2 bases, leaving 7 bases not matched to a gene. Germline assignment: CDR1 SNHLY and CDR2 FYNNEI. The CDR3 sequence is 14 residues long. CDR3 DNA sequence: TGTGCCAGCAGGTCACAGGGGTCAACCTACGAGCAGTACTTC. Translation: CASRSQGSTYEQYF.

The rearrangement links TRBV6-5 to TRBJ1-1; 7 nucleotides line up with TRBD1. There are 15 residues in the CDR3. V was clipped by 2 bases and J by 2 bases; unmatched bases: 5. Germline V gene lookup returns CDR1 MNHEY and CDR2 SVGAGI. CDR3 bases: TGTGCCAGCAGTTACGCCCGGGACAGTAACACTGAAGCTTTCTTT. Translated, it gives CASSYARDSNTEAFF.

The chain couples TRBV3-1 (or the pseudogene TRBV3-2) to TRBJ2-1; D is perhaps TRBD1 (5 bases). The germline CDR1 and CDR2 sequences are LGHDT and YNNKEL (reference sequence). The CDR3 contains 15 residues. Trimming removed 5 bases at V and 2 bases at J, with 13 bases between. The chain's CDR3 is CASSEPDSPYNEQFF. In nucleotides, the CDR3 is TGTGCCAGCAGCGAACCTGACAGCCCCTACAATGAGCAGTTCTTC.

V and J are TRBV5-1 and TRBJ1-4; maybe TRBD1 (5 bases). CDR3 length equals 13 residues. Germline loops: CDR1 SGHRS, CDR2 YFSETQ. V was shortened by 4 bases and J by 6 bases, with 10 bases between the two germline ends. The CDR3: CASSRVTDEKLFF. Here the CDR3 DNA reads TGCGCCAGCAGCAGGGTGACAGATGAAAAACTGTTTTTT.

For the CDR3, the DNA is TGTGCCAGCAGCCGGGGGGGGGATGGTGAAAAACTGTTTTTT. This gives the protein CASSRGGDGEKLFF. This rearrangement joins TRBV5-4 to TRBJ1-4, with D perhaps matching TRBD1 (5 bases). The germline V gene encodes CDR1 SGHNT and CDR2 YYREEE (reference sequence). Trimming shortened V by 4 bases and J by 7 bases, and 14 bases separated the two germline ends. The length of the CDR3 is 14 residues.

The chain links TRBV7-9 to TRBJ2-5; TRBD1 matches at 8 bases. The germline V gene has CDR1 SEHNR and CDR2 FQNEAQ (reference sequence). The trim removed 1 base at V and 5 bases at J, leaving 9 bases unmatched. The CDR3 is made up of 16 amino acids. The CDR3 protein is CASSLGGQGGLETQYF. DNA of the CDR3: TGTGCCAGCAGCTTAGGCGGACAGGGAGGTTTGGAGACCCAGTACTTC.

This chain connects TRBV30 to TRBJ1-5; tentatively, D is TRBD1 (5 bases). The germline V gene has CDR1 GTSNPN and CDR2 SVGIG (reference sequence). The V and J ends lost 2 bases and 4 bases respectively, with 12 bases between them. CDR3 length equals 14 residues. In DNA, the CDR3 is TGTGCCTGGAGTAAGGGCAGGGAAAATCAGCCCCAGCATTTT. It codes for CAWSKGRENQPQHF. Looking up the rest from reference TRBV30 and TRBJ1-5 gives the full variable domain: SQTIHQWPATLVQPVGSPLSLECTVEGTSNPNLYWYRQAAGRGLQLLFYSVGIGQISSEVPQNLSASRPQDRQFILSSKKLLLSDSGFYLCAWSKGRENQPQHFGDGTRLSIL.

For this clone: The sample holds other DNA sequences that translate to the same CDR3. The genes are TRBV5-6 and TRBJ1-2, with TRBD1 identical over 10 bases. The V segment lost 4 bases and the J segment 7 bases; nucleotides outside the gene matches: 4. The CDR3 totals 13 residues. The germline V gene encodes CDR1 SGHDT and CDR2 YYEEEE. The CDR3 loop is CASSPGDRGGYTF. In DNA form, the CDR3 reads TGTGCCAGCAGCCCGGGGGACAGGGGTGGCTACACCTTC. Together with reference TRBV5-6 and TRBJ1-2, the CDR3 gives the full variable domain: DAGVTQSPTHLIKTRGQQVTLRCSPKSGHDTVSWYQQALGQGPQFIFQYYEEEERQRGNFPDRFSGHQFPNYSSELNVNALLLGDSALYLCASSPGDRGGYTFGSGTRLTVV.

This clone was found once. CDR3 nucleotides: TGTGCCAGCGGAGAAGGGGCTAACTATGGCTACACCTTC. Residues: CASGEGANYGYTF. The chain combines TRBV12-3 or TRBV12-4 with TRBJ1-2, with a possible D match to TRBD1 (5 bases). Deletions cut 8 bases from V and 0 bases from J, with 10 bases between. CDR3 length: 13 amino acids.